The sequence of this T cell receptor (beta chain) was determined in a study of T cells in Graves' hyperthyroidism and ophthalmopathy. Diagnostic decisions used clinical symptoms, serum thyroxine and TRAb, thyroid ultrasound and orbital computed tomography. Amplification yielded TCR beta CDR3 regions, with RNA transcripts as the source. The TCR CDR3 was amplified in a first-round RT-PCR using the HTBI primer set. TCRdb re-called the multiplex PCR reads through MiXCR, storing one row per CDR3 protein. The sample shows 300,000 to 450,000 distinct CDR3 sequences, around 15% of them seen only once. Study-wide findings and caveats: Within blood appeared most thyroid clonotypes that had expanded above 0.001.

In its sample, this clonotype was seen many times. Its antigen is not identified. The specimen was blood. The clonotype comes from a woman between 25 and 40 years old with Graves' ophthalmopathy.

The CDR3 here is CASSVLGTGTDTQYF. CDR3 nucleotide sequence: TGTGCCAGCAGTGTCCTGGGAACGGGCACAGATACGCAGTATTTT. J is TRBJ2-3 and V is TRBV12-3 or TRBV12-4; D gene uncertain. This CDR3 has 15 amino acids. V lost 5 bases to trimming and J lost 1 base, with 13 bases between them.